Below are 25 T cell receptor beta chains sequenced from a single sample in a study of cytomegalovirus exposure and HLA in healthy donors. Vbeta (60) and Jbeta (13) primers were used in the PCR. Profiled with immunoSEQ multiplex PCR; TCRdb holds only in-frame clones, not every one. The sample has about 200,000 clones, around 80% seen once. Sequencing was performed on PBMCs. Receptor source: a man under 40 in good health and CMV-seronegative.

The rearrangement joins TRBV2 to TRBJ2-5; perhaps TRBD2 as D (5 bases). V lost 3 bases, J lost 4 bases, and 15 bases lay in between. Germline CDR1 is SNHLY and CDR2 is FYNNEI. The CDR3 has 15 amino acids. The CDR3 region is CASSEGTGTRETQYF. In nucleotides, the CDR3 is TGTGCCAGCAGTGAGGGAACGGGAACGAGAGAGACCCAGTACTTC.

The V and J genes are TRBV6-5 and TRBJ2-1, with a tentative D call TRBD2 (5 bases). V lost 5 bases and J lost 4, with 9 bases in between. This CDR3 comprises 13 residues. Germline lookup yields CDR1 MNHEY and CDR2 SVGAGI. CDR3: CASSNGVYNEQFF. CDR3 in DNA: TGTGCCAGCAGTAACGGGGTTTACAATGAGCAGTTCTTC.

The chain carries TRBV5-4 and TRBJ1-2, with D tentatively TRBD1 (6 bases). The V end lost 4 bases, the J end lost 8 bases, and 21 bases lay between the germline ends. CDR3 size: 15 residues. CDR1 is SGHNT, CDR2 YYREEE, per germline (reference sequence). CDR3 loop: CASSLADSQVSGYTF. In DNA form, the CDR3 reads TGTGCCAGCAGCCTGGCGGACAGTCAGGTTAGCGGCTACACCTTC.

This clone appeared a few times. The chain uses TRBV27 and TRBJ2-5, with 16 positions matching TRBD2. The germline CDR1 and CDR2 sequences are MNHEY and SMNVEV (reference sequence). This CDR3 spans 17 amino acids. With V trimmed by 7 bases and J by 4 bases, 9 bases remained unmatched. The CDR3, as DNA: TGTGCCAGCATAGGGACTAGCGGGGGGGCCAGATCAGAGACCCAGTACTTC. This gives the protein CASIGTSGGARSETQYF.

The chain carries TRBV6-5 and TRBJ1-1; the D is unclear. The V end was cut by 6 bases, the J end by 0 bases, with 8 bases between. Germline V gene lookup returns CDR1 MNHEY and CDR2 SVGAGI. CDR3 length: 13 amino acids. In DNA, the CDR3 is TGTGCCAGCAGGGAGACTGTGAACACTGAAGCTTTCTTT. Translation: CASRETVNTEAFF.

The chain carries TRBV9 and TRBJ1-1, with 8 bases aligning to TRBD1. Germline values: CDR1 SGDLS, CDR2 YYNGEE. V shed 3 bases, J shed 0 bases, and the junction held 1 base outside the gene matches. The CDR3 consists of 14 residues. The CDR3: CASSGGQVNTEAFF. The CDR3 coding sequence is TGTGCCAGCAGCGGGGGACAGGTGAACACTGAAGCTTTCTTT.

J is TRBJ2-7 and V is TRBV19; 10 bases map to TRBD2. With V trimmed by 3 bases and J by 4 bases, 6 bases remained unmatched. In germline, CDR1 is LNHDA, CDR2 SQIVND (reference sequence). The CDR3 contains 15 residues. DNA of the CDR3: TGTGCCAGTAGTATCTCACTAGCGGGGAGATACGAGCAGTACTTC. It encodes CASSISLAGRYEQYF. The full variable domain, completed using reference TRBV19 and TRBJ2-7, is DGGITQSPKYLFRKEGQNVTLSCEQNLNHDAMYWYRQDPGQGLRLIYYSQIVNDFQKGDIAEGYSVSREKKESFPLTVTSAQKNPTAFYLCASSISLAGRYEQYFGPGTRLTVT.

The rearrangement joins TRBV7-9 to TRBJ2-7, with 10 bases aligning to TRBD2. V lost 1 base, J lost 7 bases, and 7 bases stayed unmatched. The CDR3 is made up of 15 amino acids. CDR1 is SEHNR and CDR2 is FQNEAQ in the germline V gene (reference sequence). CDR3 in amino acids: CASSLVSGGAREQYF. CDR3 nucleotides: TGTGCCAGCAGCTTAGTGAGCGGGGGGGCCCGGGAGCAGTACTTC. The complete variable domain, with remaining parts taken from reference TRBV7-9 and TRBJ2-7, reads DTGVSQNPRHKITKRGQNVTFRCDPISEHNRLYWYRQTLGQGPEFLTYFQNEAQLEKSRLLSDRFSAERPKGSFSTLEIQRTEQGDSAMYLCASSLVSGGAREQYFGPGTRLTVT.

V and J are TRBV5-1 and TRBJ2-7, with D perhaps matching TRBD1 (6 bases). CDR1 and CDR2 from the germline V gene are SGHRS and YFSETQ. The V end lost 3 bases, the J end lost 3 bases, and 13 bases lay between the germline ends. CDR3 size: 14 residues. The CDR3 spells CASSSNGGGYEQYF. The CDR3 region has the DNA TGCGCCAGCAGCTCGAATGGGGGCGGCTACGAGCAGTACTTC.

Written as DNA, the CDR3 is TGTGCCAGCAGCTTAGCCGACGGGGGTCGGAATTCACCCCTCCACTTT. Protein: CASSLADGGRNSPLHF. The chain joins TRBV7-9 to TRBJ1-6; perhaps TRBD1 as D (5 bases). CDR1 and CDR2 (germline): SEHNR, FQNEAQ (reference sequence). The CDR3 contains 16 residues. V shed 0 bases and J shed 7 bases, with 13 bases lying between them.

CDR3 coding DNA: TGTGCCAGCAGCACAGGGCATGTCTCTGGAAACACCATATATTTT. Amino acid sequence: CASSTGHVSGNTIYF. This chain links TRBV9 with TRBJ1-3; perhaps TRBD1 as D (6 bases). Trimming cost V 4 bases and J 0 bases, with 11 bases left between them. The CDR3 is 15 residues long. Germline assignment: CDR1 SGDLS and CDR2 YYNGEE.

The CDR3 nucleotides read TGTGCCAGTACCATTGCCATCGACAGGAAAAACTATGGCTACACCTTC. Protein product: CASTIAIDRKNYGYTF. This chain uses TRBV19 with TRBJ1-2; perhaps TRBD1 as D (6 bases). Germline V CDR1 and CDR2: LNHDA, SQIVND (reference sequence). V lost 7 bases and J 2 bases, leaving 20 bases between the germline ends. The length of the CDR3 is 16 residues.

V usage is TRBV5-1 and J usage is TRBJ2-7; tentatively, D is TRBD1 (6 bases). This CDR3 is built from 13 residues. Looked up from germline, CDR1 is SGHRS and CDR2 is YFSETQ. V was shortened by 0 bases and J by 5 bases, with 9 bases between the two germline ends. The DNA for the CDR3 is TGCGCCAGCAGCTTGGCAGGGGCGGACGAGCAGTACTTC. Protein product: CASSLAGADEQYF.

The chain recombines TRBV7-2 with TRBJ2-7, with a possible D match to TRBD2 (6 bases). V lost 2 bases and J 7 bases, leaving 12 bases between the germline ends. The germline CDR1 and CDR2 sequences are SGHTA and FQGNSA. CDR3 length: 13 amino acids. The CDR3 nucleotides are TGTGCCAGCAGCTTATCTTACGGGGGTGAGCAGTACTTC. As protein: CASSLSYGGEQYF.

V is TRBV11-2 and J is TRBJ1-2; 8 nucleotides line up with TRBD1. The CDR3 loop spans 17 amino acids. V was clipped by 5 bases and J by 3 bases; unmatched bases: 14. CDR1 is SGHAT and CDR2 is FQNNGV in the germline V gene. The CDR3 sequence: CASSIAQKGQVYYGYTF. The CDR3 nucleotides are TGTGCCAGCAGCATAGCGCAGAAGGGACAGGTGTACTATGGCTACACCTTC.

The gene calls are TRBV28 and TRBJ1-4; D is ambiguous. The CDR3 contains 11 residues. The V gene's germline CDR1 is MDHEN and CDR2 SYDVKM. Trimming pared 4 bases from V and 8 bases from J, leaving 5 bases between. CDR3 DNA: TGTGCCAGCAGTTCCTACGAAAAACTGTTTTTT. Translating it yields CASSSYEKLFF.

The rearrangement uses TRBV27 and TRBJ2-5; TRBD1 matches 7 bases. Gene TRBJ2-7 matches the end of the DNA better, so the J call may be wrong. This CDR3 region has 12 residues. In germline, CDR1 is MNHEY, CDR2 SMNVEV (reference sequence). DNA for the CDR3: TGTGCCAGCGGGGGACAGTCCTACGAGCAGTACTTC. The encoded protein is CASGGQSYEQYF.

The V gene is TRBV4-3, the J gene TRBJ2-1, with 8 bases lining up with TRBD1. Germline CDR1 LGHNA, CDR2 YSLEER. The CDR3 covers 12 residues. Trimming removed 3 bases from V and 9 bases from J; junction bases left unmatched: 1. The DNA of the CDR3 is TGCGCCAGCAGCCATGACAGGGGTGAGCAGTTCTTC. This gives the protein CASSHDRGEQFF.

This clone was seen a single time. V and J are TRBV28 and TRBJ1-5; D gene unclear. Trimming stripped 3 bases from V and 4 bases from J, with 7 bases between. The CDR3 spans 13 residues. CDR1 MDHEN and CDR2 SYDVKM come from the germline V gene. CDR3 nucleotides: TGTGCCAGCAGTTTTGCGGAAAATCAGCCCCAGCATTTT. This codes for CASSFAENQPQHF.

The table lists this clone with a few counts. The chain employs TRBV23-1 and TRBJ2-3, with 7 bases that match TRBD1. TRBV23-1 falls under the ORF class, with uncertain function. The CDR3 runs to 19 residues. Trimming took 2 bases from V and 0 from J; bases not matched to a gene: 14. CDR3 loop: CASSQVTDRAAPSTDTQYF. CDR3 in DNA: TGCGCCAGCAGTCAAGTAACCGACAGGGCGGCCCCTAGCACAGATACGCAGTATTTT.

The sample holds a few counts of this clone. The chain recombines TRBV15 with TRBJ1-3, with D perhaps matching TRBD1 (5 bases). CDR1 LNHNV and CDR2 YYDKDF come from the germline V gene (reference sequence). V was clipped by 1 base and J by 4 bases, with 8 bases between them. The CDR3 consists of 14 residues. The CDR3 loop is CATSRAGIGNTIYF. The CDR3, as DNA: TGTGCCACCAGCAGAGCAGGGATAGGAAACACCATATATTTT. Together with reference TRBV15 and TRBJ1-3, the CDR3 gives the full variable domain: DAMVIQNPRYQVTQFGKPVTLSCSQTLNHNVMYWYQQKSSQAPKLLFHYYDKDFNNEADTPDNFQSRRPNTSFCFLDIRSPGLGDTAMYLCATSRAGIGNTIYFGEGSWLTVV.

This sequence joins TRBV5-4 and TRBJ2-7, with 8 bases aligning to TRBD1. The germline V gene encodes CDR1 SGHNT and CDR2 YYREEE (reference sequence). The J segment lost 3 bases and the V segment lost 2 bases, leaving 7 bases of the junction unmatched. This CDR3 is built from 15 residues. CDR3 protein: CASSFPDRELYEQYF. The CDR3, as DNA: TGTGCCAGCAGCTTCCCGGACAGGGAGCTCTACGAGCAGTACTTC.

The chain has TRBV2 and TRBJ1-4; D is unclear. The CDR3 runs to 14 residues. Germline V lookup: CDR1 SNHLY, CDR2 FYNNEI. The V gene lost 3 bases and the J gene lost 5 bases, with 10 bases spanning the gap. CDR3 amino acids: CASSDRGLNEKLFF. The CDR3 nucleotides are TGTGCCAGCAGTGACCGAGGGTTAAATGAAAAACTGTTTTTT.

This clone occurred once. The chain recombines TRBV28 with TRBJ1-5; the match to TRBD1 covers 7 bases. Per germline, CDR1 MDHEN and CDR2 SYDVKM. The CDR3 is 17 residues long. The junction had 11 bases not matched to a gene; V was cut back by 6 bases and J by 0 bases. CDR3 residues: CASRTGPSTYSNQPQHF. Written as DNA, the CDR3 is TGTGCCAGCAGGACAGGGCCCTCCACGTATAGCAATCAGCCCCAGCATTTT.

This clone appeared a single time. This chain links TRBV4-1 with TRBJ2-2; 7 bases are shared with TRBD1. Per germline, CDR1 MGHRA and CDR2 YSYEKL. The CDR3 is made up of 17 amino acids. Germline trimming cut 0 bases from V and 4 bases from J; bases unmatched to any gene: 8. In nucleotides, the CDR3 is TGCGCCAGCAGCCAAGACGGGGAAGGGGGCATCACCGGGGAGCTGTTTTTT. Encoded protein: CASSQDGEGGITGELFF.